A selection of T cell receptor beta chains follows, all from one sample in a study of shared clonotypes between healthy human individuals. Method: immunoSEQ multiplex PCR; TCRdb's copy keeps in-frame clones and lacks some. The sample comprises about 2.3 million clones, 85% to 95% of which are singletons, and about 0.41% rests with the top ten. Sequenced input: naive CD4+ T cells from PBMCs. All receptors derive from a man between 18 and 29 years old in good health. Some clones in this sample may be carry-over from other donors' samples. The CDR3 runs from the conserved cysteine through the conserved F or W. The D gene is left open where the match is weak. For some rows the clone size is stated as once, few or many, or as a class when expanded; others skip it.

abundance	j_gene	v_gene	d_gene	CDR3nt	CDR3aa
-	TRBJ1-5	TRBV19	-	TGTGCCAGTACCCCAATGAGGTGGGGGAGCAATCAGCCCCAGCATTTT	CASTPMRWGSNQPQHF
-	TRBJ2-1	TRBV5-1	TRBD2	TGCGCCAGCAGCTTAAGGACTAGCTCAGGGGACAATGAGCAGTTCTTC	CASSLRTSSGDNEQFF
-	TRBJ1-1	TRBV9	TRBD1	TGTGCCAGCAGCGTGCTGAGTGGGACAGATGAAGCTTTCTTT	CASSVLSGTDEAFF
-	TRBJ1-6	TRBV29-1	-	TGCAGCGTTGTGGAGGCGTATAATTCACCCCTCCACTTT	CSVVEAYNSPLHF
few	TRBJ1-1	TRBV29-1	-	TGCAGCGTTGAAGGGCGGATGAACACTGAAGCTTTCTTT	CSVEGRMNTEAFF
-	TRBJ2-3	TRBV2	-	TGTGCCAGCAGAGCCCTTGGGGATACGCAGTATTTT	CASRALGDTQYF
once	TRBJ1-3	TRBV5-1	-	TGCGCCAGCAGCTTGGACCTTTCTGGAAACACCATATATTTT	CASSLDLSGNTIYF
-	TRBJ2-5	TRBV15	-	TGTGCCACCAGCAGACCAGGGAGGCCGGAGACCCAGTACTTC	CATSRPGRPETQYF
-	TRBJ1-5	TRBV6-6	-	TGTGCCAGCAGGGGGAGCAATCAGCCCCAGCATTTT	CASRGSNQPQHF
-	TRBJ1-2	TRBV28	TRBD1	TGTGCCAGCAATAACGACAGGGGTTACTATGGCTACACCTTC	CASNNDRGYYGYTF
-	TRBJ1-5	TRBV4-1	TRBD1	TGCGCCAGCAGCCATGTGGCGAGGGGGCAGGATCAGCCCCAGCATTTT	CASSHVARGQDQPQHF
-	TRBJ1-3	TRBV18	TRBD1	TGTGCCAGCTCACCAACAGGGGCCACGTCTGGAAACACCATATATTTT	CASSPTGATSGNTIYF
-	TRBJ2-2	TRBV9	-	TGTGCCAGCAGCGTAGGGGGCTTACCGGTGAACACCGGGGAGCTGTTTTTT	CASSVGGLPVNTGELFF
-	TRBJ1-1	TRBV7-2	-	TGTGCCAGCAGCCCGGGGACGGTCCAAGAAGCTTTCTTT	CASSPGTVQEAFF
-	TRBJ1-5	TRBV19	-	TGTGCCAGTAATAACCGGGTTCAGCCCCAGCATTTT	CASNNRVQPQHF
-	TRBJ2-3	TRBV5-4	TRBD2	TGTGCCAGCAGTTTAGCGGGGCACACAGATACGCAGTATTTT	CASSLAGHTDTQYF
-	TRBJ2-7	TRBV15	-	TGTGCCACCAGCAGAGATAGGCGGGGCTACGAGCAGTACTTC	CATSRDRRGYEQYF
once	TRBJ2-1	TRBV5-1	-	TGCGCCAGCAGCTTGGCCGTAGAGAACAATGAGCAGTTCTTC	CASSLAVENNEQFF
-	TRBJ2-7	TRBV29-1	TRBD1	TGCAGCGTTGAAGGGGGACAGGGGACCGAGCAGTACTTC	CSVEGGQGTEQYF
-	TRBJ2-7	TRBV11-2	-	TGTGCCAGCAGCCCCGGACAGAGGGAAACCTACGAGCAGTACTTC	CASSPGQRETYEQYF
-	TRBJ2-1	TRBV11-3	-	TGTGCCAGCAGCTATACCGGTAATGAGCAGTTCTTC	CASSYTGNEQFF
-	TRBJ2-7	TRBV28	TRBD2	TGTGCCAGCAGCCGGGGGGGAGGAAACGAGCAGTACTTC	CASSRGGGNEQYF
-	TRBJ1-3	TRBV5-6	-	TGTGCCAGCAGGATGGGTCCTCTCTCTGGAAACACCATATATTTT	CASRMGPLSGNTIYF
-	TRBJ2-7	TRBV28	-	TGTGCCAGCAGTTTATCACACTACGAGCAGTACTTC	CASSLSHYEQYF
-	TRBJ2-1	TRBV9	TRBD2	TGTGCCAGCAGCGCCCTAGCGGGAGTCCGAAATGAGCAGTTCTTC	CASSALAGVRNEQFF
-	TRBJ1-2	TRBV29-1	TRBD1	TGCAGCGTTGAATCCGGCGGCAGACAGGGAGGTGGCTACACCTTC	CSVESGGRQGGGYTF
-	TRBJ2-2	TRBV5-1	TRBD1	TGCGCCAGCAGCCGGACAGGGGTGAACGCCGGGGAGCTGTTTTTT	CASSRTGVNAGELFF
-	TRBJ2-2	TRBV11-3	-	TGTGCCAGCAGTTCAAACACCGGGGAGCTGTTTTTT	CASSSNTGELFF
-	TRBJ1-1	TRBV7-9	-	TGTGCCAGCAGCTTGGAGGCAGTGAACACTGAAGCTTTCTTT	CASSLEAVNTEAFF
-	TRBJ1-2	TRBV5-1	-	TGCGCCAGCAGCTTGGGTAGTTATGGCTACACCTTC	CASSLGSYGYTF
-	TRBJ2-5	TRBV7-2	-	TGTGCCAGCAGCCGAACCTCCATCGGGGAGACCCAGTACTTC	CASSRTSIGETQYF
-	TRBJ2-5	TRBV5-1	TRBD1	TGCGCCAGCAGCTTGGGGACAGGGGGCGGAGAGACCCAGTACTTC	CASSLGTGGGETQYF
-	TRBJ2-2	TRBV11-2	TRBD2	TGTGCCAGCAGCTCGCTCGGGGGGTCCGGGGAGCTGTTTTTT	CASSSLGGSGELFF
-	TRBJ2-5	TRBV9	-	TGTGCCAGCAGCTCCAGGTCCGCGGAGACCCAGTACTTC	CASSSRSAETQYF
-	TRBJ1-2	TRBV19	TRBD1	TGTGCCAGTAGACCGGGGACAGGGAGGAACTATGGCTACACCTTC	CASRPGTGRNYGYTF
-	TRBJ2-3	TRBV7-9	TRBD2	TGTGCCAGCAGCCAGCGAGCGGGAGTTGGCACAGATACGCAGTATTTT	CASSQRAGVGTDTQYF